A selection of T cell receptor beta chains follows, all from one sample in a study of metastatic and nonmetastatic thyroid tumors. MiXCR reprocessed the PCR reads for TCRdb. Found here are roughly 53,000 clones, 20% to 25% of them singletons; the top ten hold 3.5% to 4.5%. Sample: blood. The receptors derive from a female donor with papillary thyroid cancer or a benign thyroid nodule (not recorded which). Some clones in this sample may be carry-over from other donors' samples. Both conserved end residues are part of each CDR3. Clone size is not always given. Where it is, it says once, few, many or a class for expanded clones.

clone size	J gene	V gene	CDR3 protein
many	TRBJ1-1	TRBV12-3/TRBV12-4	CASSLRVGNTEAFF
many	TRBJ1-5	TRBV6-5	CASSYSTGGNQPQHF
many	TRBJ1-2	TRBV6-1	CASSDPDSVYGYTF
many	TRBJ1-6	TRBV10-3	CAISESEGSEYNSPLHF
many	TRBJ1-5	TRBV7-9	CASSPYGTGDQPQHF
NA	TRBJ2-7	TRBV28	CASIFDGYEQYF
many	TRBJ1-2	TRBV5-8	CASSSNRGLSGYTF
many	TRBJ1-2	TRBV7-9	CASSPGQGNGYTF
many	TRBJ2-1	TRBV20-1	CSARDLTGTRSYNEQFF
many	TRBJ1-2	TRBV2	CASTSDRSYGYTF
many	TRBJ1-5	TRBV29-1	CSVGDSNQPQHF
many	TRBJ1-2	TRBV7-2	CASSATGNYGYTF
NA	TRBJ1-1	TRBV28	CASGSTRQVLRAFF
many	TRBJ2-2	TRBV6-1	CASSLSGILGELFF
many	TRBJ1-5	TRBV29-1	CSVGQGANQPQHF